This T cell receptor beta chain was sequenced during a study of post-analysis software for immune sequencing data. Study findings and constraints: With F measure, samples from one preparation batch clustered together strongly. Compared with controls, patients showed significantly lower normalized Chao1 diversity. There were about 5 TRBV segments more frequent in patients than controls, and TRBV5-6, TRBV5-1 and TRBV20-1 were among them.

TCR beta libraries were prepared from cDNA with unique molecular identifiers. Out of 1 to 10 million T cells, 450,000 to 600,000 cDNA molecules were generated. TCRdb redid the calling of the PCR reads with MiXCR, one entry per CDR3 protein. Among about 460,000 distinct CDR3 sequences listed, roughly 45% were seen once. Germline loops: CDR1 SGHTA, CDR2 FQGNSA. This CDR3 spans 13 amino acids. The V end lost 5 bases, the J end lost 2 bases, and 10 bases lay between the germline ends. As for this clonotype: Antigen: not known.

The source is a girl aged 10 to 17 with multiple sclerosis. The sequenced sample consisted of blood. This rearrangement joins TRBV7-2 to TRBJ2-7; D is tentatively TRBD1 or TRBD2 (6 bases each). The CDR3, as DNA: TGTGCCAGCAGCGCGGGACATCCCTACGAGCAGTACTTC. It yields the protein CASSAGHPYEQYF.